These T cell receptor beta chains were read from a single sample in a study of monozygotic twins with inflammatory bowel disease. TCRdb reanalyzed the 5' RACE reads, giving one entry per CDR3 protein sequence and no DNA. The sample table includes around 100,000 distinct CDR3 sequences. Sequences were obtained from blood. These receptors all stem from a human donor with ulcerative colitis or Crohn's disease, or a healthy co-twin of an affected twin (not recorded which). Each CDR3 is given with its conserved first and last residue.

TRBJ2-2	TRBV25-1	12	CASQISEGELFF
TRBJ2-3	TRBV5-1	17	CASSLRVAGAVGDTQYF
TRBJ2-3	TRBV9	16	CASSVEGRGPTDTQYF
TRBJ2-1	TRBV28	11	CASRRKLEQFF
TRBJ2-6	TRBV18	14	CASSRDGGANVLTF
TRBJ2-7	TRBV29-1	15	CSVENAGPYPYEQYF
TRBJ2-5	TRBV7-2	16	CASSLVVAGGRETQYF
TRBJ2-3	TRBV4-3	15	CASSQERSVADTQYF
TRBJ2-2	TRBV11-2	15	CASSSRDRYTGELFF
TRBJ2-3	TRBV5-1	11	CASSLDDTQYF
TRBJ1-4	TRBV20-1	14	CSAAGTGGAEKLFF
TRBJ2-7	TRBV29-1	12	CSVESHPYEQYF
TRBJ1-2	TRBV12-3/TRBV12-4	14	CASSFGGPNYGYTF
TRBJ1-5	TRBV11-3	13	CASSPGQNQPQHF
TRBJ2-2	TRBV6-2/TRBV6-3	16	CASSLLGRLNTGELFF
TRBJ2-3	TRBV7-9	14	CASSAVMVTDTQYF
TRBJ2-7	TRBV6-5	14	CASSYGTYDSEQYF
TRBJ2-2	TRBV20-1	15	CSATLAGGNTGELFF
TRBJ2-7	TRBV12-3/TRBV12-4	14	CASSLRDRVYEQYF
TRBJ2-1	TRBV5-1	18	CASSLAWSPSGIYNEQFF